The clone carrying this TCR beta chain has only a few counts. V was trimmed by 5 bases and J by 6 bases, leaving 11 bases between them. CDR3 size: 13 residues. CDR1 SGHTA and CDR2 FQGTGA come from the germline V gene. This sample was taken from a study of blood T cells in healthy people across ages. Primed by a sample-barcoded 5' primer and a J-beta primer mix, a second PCR proceeded for about 7 to 11 cycles. Every individual sample yielded 2.5 million or more paired-end reads (each containing CDR3). Each CDR3 protein is one row after TCRdb ran MiXCR on the 5' RACE reads. The data contain about 1.6 million distinct CDR3 sequences, about 35% of them singletons.

The sequenced material came from blood. This receptor was obtained from a woman between 25 and 40 years old in good health. V gene TRBV7-3 combines with J gene TRBJ2-4; tentatively, D is TRBD1 (5 bases). CDR3 residues: CASSPGSSNIQYF. In nucleotides, the CDR3 is TGTGCCAGCAGCCCAGGGTCGTCAAACATTCAGTACTTC.